This T cell receptor beta chain was sequenced in a study of cytomegalovirus exposure and HLA in healthy donors. Remarks on this clone: Its antigen is unknown.

V was shortened by 1 base and J by 0 bases, with 9 bases between the two germline ends. The CDR3 is 15 amino acids. The V gene's germline CDR1 is SGHRS and CDR2 YFSETQ. The PCR had 60 Vbeta and 13 Jbeta primers. The repertoire was sequenced with immunoSEQ multiplex PCR; TCRdb's copy has only in-frame clones and lacks some. The sample includes 120,000 or so clones. Regarding the study as a whole: What a later analysis showed was that several of the most significant clusters appeared linked to common viral pathogens.

Sample: PBMCs. The genes are TRBV5-1 and TRBJ2-3; tentatively, D is TRBD2 (6 bases). This receptor was obtained from a young man in good health and CMV-seronegative. CDR3 sequence (DNA): TGCGCCAGCAGCTTGACGGGACTCAGCACAGATACGCAGTATTTT. It translates to CASSLTGLSTDTQYF.